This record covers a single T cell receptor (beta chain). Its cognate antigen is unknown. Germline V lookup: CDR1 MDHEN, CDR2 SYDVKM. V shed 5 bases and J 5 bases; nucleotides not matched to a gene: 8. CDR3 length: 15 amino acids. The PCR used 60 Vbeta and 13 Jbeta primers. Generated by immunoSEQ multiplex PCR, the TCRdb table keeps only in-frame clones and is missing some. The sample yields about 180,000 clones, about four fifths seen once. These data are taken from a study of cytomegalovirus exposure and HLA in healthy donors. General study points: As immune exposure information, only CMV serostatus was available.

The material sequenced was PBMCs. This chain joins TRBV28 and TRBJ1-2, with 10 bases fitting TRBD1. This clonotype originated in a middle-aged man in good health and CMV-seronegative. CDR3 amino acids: CASSPPTGGGYGYTF. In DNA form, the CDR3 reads TGTGCCAGCAGTCCCCCGACAGGGGGCGGGTATGGCTACACCTTC.